This T cell receptor (beta chain) is drawn from a study of blood T cell repertoires in COVID-19. Study-level background: PBMCs, B-cell-depleted T cells, or T cells were the source of the cDNA or gDNA that made up the material.

The CDR3 has 15 residues. The V and J ends lost 0 bases and 8 bases respectively, with 14 bases between them. Germline CDR1 reads MNHEY; CDR2 reads SMNVEV (reference sequence). Study members were between about 18 and 90 years old and lived in over 20 US regions. Clones were sequenced by immunoSEQ multiplex PCR, and TCRdb holds only the in-frame ones, with some missing. Of fewer than 600,000 clones listed, around 87% were seen once; the top ten hold 1.5% to 2%. Sequencing used PBMCs or T cells enriched from blood (not recorded which). The V and J genes are TRBV27 and TRBJ2-1, with D possibly matching TRBD2 (6 bases). The TCR was taken from a woman aged 40-49 years who had recovered from COVID-19. The CDR3 nucleotides read TGTGCCAGCAGTTTATCAACGGGAGTTTCCCATGAGCAGTTCTTC. This translates into CASSLSTGVSHEQFF.